This entry lists 25 T cell receptor beta chains sequenced from one sample in a study of HIV-infected patients and healthy controls. Alpha and beta constant-region primers primed reverse transcription of 400 to 500 ng RNA. Each of the alpha and beta chains got its own library through chain-specific third strand synthesis with indices. Using its own MiXCR run on the 5' RACE reads, TCRdb lists one record per CDR3 protein. The sample has about 13,000 distinct CDR3 sequences, roughly a tenth seen once; the top ten hold about 6%. No cell fractionation was done, so the repertoire covers all unsorted peripheral blood T cells. The specimen sequenced was blood. The origin of the receptors is an adult in good health.

This clonotype was found many times. The J gene is TRBJ2-7, the V gene TRBV25-1; D not certain. Germline values: CDR1 MGHDK, CDR2 SYGVNS. The CDR3 is 13 residues long. The V end lost 3 bases, the J end lost 1 base, and 7 bases lay between the germline ends. The CDR3 sequence: CASSDVPSYEQYF. The CDR3 DNA follows: TGTGCCAGCAGTGACGTTCCTTCCTACGAGCAGTACTTC.

This clonotype has at least ten counts. The chain recombines TRBV12-3 or TRBV12-4 with TRBJ2-5, with 8 bases matching TRBD2. CDR3 length: 14 residues. The V and J ends lost 7 bases and 4 bases, in that order; junction bases with no gene match: 8. CDR3 residues: CASTAGLAGETQYF. The CDR3 nucleotides read TGTGCCAGCACCGCCGGCCTAGCGGGAGAGACCCAGTACTTC.

In this sample, this clonotype is medium-sized (0.01 to 0.1%). Here the CDR3 reads CASSFGGGETQYF. CDR3 bases: TGTGCCAGCAGTTTCGGGGGCGGAGAGACCCAGTACTTC. The chain carries TRBV28 and TRBJ2-5, with D tentatively TRBD1 or TRBD2 (6 bases each). Germline loops: CDR1 MDHEN, CDR2 SYDVKM. The CDR3 has 13 residues. With 3 bases removed from V and 4 bases from J, the gap between germline ends came to 9 bases.

This clonotype was observed many times. This chain connects TRBV2 to TRBJ1-5, with TRBD1 matching 7 bases. Germline-derived CDR1 and CDR2 are SNHLY and FYNNEI. Unmatched junction bases numbered 2, after V lost 6 bases and J lost 0 bases. This CDR3 has 14 residues. CDR3 in amino acids: CASSRGNSNQPQHF. The CDR3 DNA follows: TGTGCCAGCAGCAGGGGGAATAGCAATCAGCCCCAGCATTTT.

Judged by abundance, this clonotype is medium-sized (0.01 to 0.1%). CDR3 loop: CASSLTGQGGTNEKLFF. The CDR3 DNA reads as TGTGCCAGCAGCCTGACCGGACAGGGCGGAACTAATGAAAAACTGTTTTTT. This chain connects TRBV28 to TRBJ1-4, with TRBD1 matching 8 bases. There are 17 residues in the CDR3. V lost 6 bases to trimming and J lost 1 base; unmatched junction nucleotides: 10. The V gene's germline CDR1 is MDHEN and CDR2 SYDVKM.

This clonotype was recorded many times. V is TRBV6-2 or TRBV6-3 and J is TRBJ2-1; 12 bases are a match to TRBD2. The CDR3 is 15 residues long. The germline CDR1 and CDR2 sequences are MNHEY and SVGEGT. V trimming: 8 bases; J trimming: 5 bases; junction bases outside the gene matches: 7. The CDR3 loop is CASLAGGTPNNEQFF. As DNA, the CDR3 is TGTGCCAGCCTAGCGGGGGGGACCCCAAACAATGAGCAGTTCTTC.

This clonotype is medium-sized in the sample. The rearrangement joins TRBV7-2 to TRBJ1-2; D possibly corresponds to TRBD1 (5 bases). The germline V and J ends were trimmed by 1 base and 8 bases, with 11 bases remaining between them. The CDR3 has 13 amino acids. Germline-derived CDR1 and CDR2 are SGHTA and FQGNSA. CDR3 residues: CASSLGQGQGYTF. For the CDR3, the DNA is TGTGCCAGCAGCTTAGGGCAGGGTCAAGGCTACACCTTC. Supplemented by reference TRBV7-2 and TRBJ1-2, the full variable domain reads GAGVSQSPSNKVTEKGKDVELRCDPISGHTALYWYRQSLGQGLEFLIYFQGNSAPDKSGLPSDRFSAERTGGSVSTLTIQRTQQEDSAVYLCASSLGQGQGYTFGSGTRLTVV.

The chain links TRBV28 to TRBJ1-2; D possibly corresponds to TRBD1 (5 bases). The CDR3 consists of 15 residues. Trimming cost V 3 bases and J 1 base, with 12 bases left between them. Germline-derived CDR1 and CDR2 are MDHEN and SYDVKM. The CDR3 bases are TGTGCCAGCAGTTTCCGCACAGGATTTAACTATGGCTACACCTTC. It translates to CASSFRTGFNYGYTF.

This clonotype was seen repeatedly, ten times or more. This rearrangement joins TRBV7-9 to TRBJ2-2; no reliable D call. CDR1 is SEHNR, CDR2 FQNEAQ, per germline (reference sequence). The CDR3 is 12 residues long. The ends were cut back, 5 bases at V and 1 base at J, with 2 bases in the middle. This chain's CDR3 is CASSKNTGELFF. CDR3 nucleotide sequence: TGTGCCAGCAGCAAGAACACCGGGGAGCTGTTTTTT.

The rearrangement links TRBV25-1 to TRBJ1-1; tentative D call: TRBD1 (6 bases). Germline loops: CDR1 MGHDK, CDR2 SYGVNS. This CDR3 region has 13 residues. Trimming took 5 bases from V and 6 from J, leaving 13 bases between them. Here the CDR3 DNA reads TGTGCCAGCAGTAGGGGGGCTAATGCTGAAGCTTTCTTT. Translation: CASSRGANAEAFF.

In this sample, this clonotype turned up many times. This sequence joins TRBV20-1 and TRBJ2-7, with 10 bases aligning to TRBD2. Germline-derived CDR1 and CDR2 are DFQATT and SNEGSKA (reference sequence). The CDR3 has 12 residues. Trimming took 6 bases from V and 4 from J; bases not matched to a gene: 3. CDR3 region: CSAVAGGYEQYF. CDR3 coding DNA: TGCAGTGCGGTAGCGGGAGGATACGAGCAGTACTTC.

In this sample, this clonotype turned up many times. The chain employs TRBV20-1 and TRBJ2-7; a possible D gene is TRBD1 (6 bases). From germline, CDR1 is DFQATT and CDR2 SNEGSKA (reference sequence). The CDR3 sequence is 14 residues long. The V and J ends lost 1 base and 3 bases respectively, with 13 bases between them. The CDR3 DNA follows: TGCAGTGCTAGAGCCGACAGGCAAAACTACGAGCAGTACTTC. It encodes CSARADRQNYEQYF.

The table lists this clonotype with a few counts. The chain is built from TRBV18 and TRBJ2-7; D unclear. Trimming removed 3 bases at V and 6 bases at J, with 9 bases between. Germline CDR1 reads KGHSH; CDR2 reads LQKENI. The CDR3 length is 12 residues. This CDR3 is CASSPQVTEQYF. In nucleotides, the CDR3 is TGTGCCAGCTCACCCCAGGTCACCGAGCAGTACTTC.

This clonotype was recorded many times. The chain has TRBV13 and TRBJ1-1; 7 bases are a match to TRBD1. V dropped 4 bases and J dropped 4; count of bases not matched to a gene: 3. Germline V gene data show CDR1 as PRHDT and CDR2 as FYEKMQ (reference sequence). The CDR3 spans 13 residues. The CDR3 reads CASSSNRGTEAFF. The CDR3 DNA sequence: TGTGCCAGCAGCTCCAACAGGGGCACTGAAGCTTTCTTT.

J is TRBJ2-1 and V is TRBV6-5; D could derive from TRBD1 or TRBD2 (5 bases each). This CDR3 spans 16 amino acids. The V gene lost 5 bases and the J gene lost 4 bases, with 18 bases spanning the gap. In germline, CDR1 is MNHEY, CDR2 SVGAGI. This CDR3 reads CASSNNGDLRYNEQFF. CDR3 bases: TGTGCCAGCAGTAATAACGGGGACCTACGGTACAATGAGCAGTTCTTC.

This clonotype was counted ten times or more. The chain is built from TRBV20-1 and TRBJ1-1; TRBD1 matches at 8 bases. Looked up from germline, CDR1 is DFQATT and CDR2 is SNEGSKA (reference sequence). V trimming: 0 bases; J trimming: 11 bases; junction bases outside the gene matches: 11. The CDR3 contains 14 residues. CDR3 residues: CSARDRGTGGRAFF. As DNA, the CDR3 is TGCAGTGCTAGAGATAGAGGGACAGGCGGAAGGGCTTTCTTT.

This clonotype is medium-sized (0.01 to 0.1%) within its sample. The chain recombines TRBV28 with TRBJ2-5; TRBD1 matches 8 bases. The germline V gene has CDR1 MDHEN and CDR2 SYDVKM. The CDR3 loop spans 14 amino acids. After removal of 4 bases from V and 5 bases from J, the junction contained 6 bases not matched to a gene. CDR3 loop: CASSWDRMVETQYF. CDR3 nucleotides: TGTGCCAGCAGTTGGGACAGGATGGTGGAGACCCAGTACTTC.

This clonotype was recorded many times. V is TRBV12-3 or TRBV12-4 and J is TRBJ2-7, with no clear D. The CDR3 extends over 14 amino acids. V was trimmed by 7 bases and J by 0 bases, leaving 13 bases between them. CDR3 region: CASKLGTASYEQYF. DNA of the CDR3: TGTGCCAGCAAGCTCGGTACCGCCTCCTACGAGCAGTACTTC.

Ten or more counts support this clonotype. The chain carries TRBV7-7 and TRBJ2-5; no clear D gene. The germline V gene encodes CDR1 SSHAT and CDR2 FNYEAQ (reference sequence). The CDR3 is 13 amino acids. Trimming shortened V by 3 bases and J by 3 bases, and 8 bases separated the two germline ends. The CDR3: CASSFGREETQYF. In DNA, the CDR3 is TGTGCCAGCAGCTTCGGAAGGGAAGAGACCCAGTACTTC.

The table lists this clonotype with many counts. The chain links TRBV7-9 to TRBJ2-3; D remains unclear. CDR1 and CDR2 from the germline V gene are SEHNR and FQNEAQ (reference sequence). V was cut by 5 bases and J by 3 bases, with 9 bases left in between. CDR3 length equals 13 residues. The CDR3 region is CASSLKKTDTQYF. CDR3 in DNA: TGTGCCAGCAGCCTCAAAAAGACAGATACGCAGTATTTT.

This clonotype was observed a few times. The rearrangement joins TRBV6-2 or TRBV6-3 to TRBJ2-1; the match to TRBD2 covers 11 bases. Germline CDR1 is MNHEY and CDR2 is SVGEGT. The CDR3 loop spans 18 amino acids. Trimming took 4 bases from V and 4 from J; bases not matched to a gene: 12. CDR3 in DNA: TGTGCCAGCAGTTCCCTCCGGTATGTAGCGGGAGGGTACAATGAGCAGTTCTTC. Translated: CASSSLRYVAGGYNEQFF.

The rearrangement joins TRBV6-6 to TRBJ1-1; a possible D gene is TRBD1 (5 bases). The germline V gene has CDR1 MNHNY and CDR2 SVGAGI (reference sequence). V lost 4 bases to trimming and J lost 1 base, with 10 bases between them. The CDR3 spans 14 residues. In nucleotides, the CDR3 is TGTGCCAGCAGTTTGGGACTCACGAACACTGAAGCTTTCTTT. This sequence encodes CASSLGLTNTEAFF.

The chain couples TRBV4-1 to TRBJ1-4; no reliable D call. Deletions cut 1 base from V and 6 bases from J, with 9 bases between. This CDR3 has 14 residues. Germline V gene data show CDR1 as MGHRA and CDR2 as YSYEKL. The CDR3 DNA reads as TGCGCCAGCAGCCAAGTGGTACTCGATGAAAAACTGTTTTTT. Translating it yields CASSQVVLDEKLFF.

This clonotype was observed at least ten times. This rearrangement joins TRBV7-2 to TRBJ2-1, with TRBD2 matching 7 bases. Germline CDR1 is SGHTA and CDR2 is FQGNSA. J was trimmed by 9 bases and V by 7 bases; bases with no gene match: 15. This CDR3 comprises 15 residues. The CDR3 region is CASTYKVSSGSEQFF. The CDR3 DNA reads as TGTGCCAGCACTTATAAGGTATCTAGCGGTAGTGAGCAGTTCTTC. The entire variable domain, with the rest obtained from reference TRBV7-2 and TRBJ2-1, is as follows: GAGVSQSPSNKVTEKGKDVELRCDPISGHTALYWYRQSLGQGLEFLIYFQGNSAPDKSGLPSDRFSAERTGGSVSTLTIQRTQQEDSAVYLCASTYKVSSGSEQFFGPGTRLTVL.

The chain has TRBV5-5 and TRBJ1-2; maybe TRBD1 (5 bases). Germline V gene data show CDR1 as SGHKS and CDR2 as YYEKEE (reference sequence). With 6 bases removed from V and 7 bases from J, the gap between germline ends came to 34 bases. The CDR3 has 19 amino acids. This chain's CDR3 is CASKLRREPGLPGLSGYTF. The CDR3 nucleotides read TGTGCCAGCAAATTACGGCGGGAGCCAGGGCTACCGGGGCTATCTGGCTACACCTTC.